The 11 T cell receptor beta chains in this list originate from one sample, sequenced in a study of breast tumors, draining lymph nodes, adjacent tissues. TCRdb re-derived calls from the multiplex PCR reads in MiXCR, one entry per CDR3 protein. Among about 22,000 distinct CDR3 sequences listed, about 60% were seen once. Input material: breast tumor tissue. The receptors shown here come from a female donor with breast cancer. Some clones in this sample may be carry-over from other donors' samples.

As concerns this clonotype: This may stem from a read error, because a much larger clone lies one nucleotide away. This rearrangement joins TRBV10-3 to TRBJ2-2; TRBD2 aligns across 7 bases. Losses at the gene ends were 4 bases for V and 6 bases for J; bases not matched to a gene: 8. This CDR3 is built from 15 residues. Germline CDR1 reads ENHRY; CDR2 reads SYGVKD. CDR3 amino acids: CAISGGGVYAGELFF. The CDR3 coding sequence is TGTGCCATCAGTGGGGGGGGGGTCTACGCCGGGGAGCTGTTTTTT.

This clonotype was counted a few times. V gene TRBV2 combines with J gene TRBJ2-7; D ambiguous. The germline CDR1 and CDR2 sequences are SNHLY and FYNNEI. Trimming removed 3 bases from V and 7 bases from J, with 13 bases in between. CDR3 length equals 13 residues. The CDR3 coding sequence is TGTGCCAGCAGTGATGTTGGGGTTTTGGAGCAGTACTTC. Its translation is CASSDVGVLEQYF.

This clonotype was detected a few times. This rearrangement joins TRBV12-3 or TRBV12-4 to TRBJ1-3; 8 positions match TRBD1. Unmatched junction bases numbered 8, after V lost 6 bases and J lost 4 bases. The CDR3 runs 15 residues. CDR3 DNA: TGTGCCAGCAGCCGTCAGGGGGCGCGAGGAAACACCATATATTTT. It translates to CASSRQGARGNTIYF.

The chain employs TRBV5-1 and TRBJ1-6, with D unclear. This CDR3 region has 13 residues. Deletions cut 0 bases from V and 5 bases from J, with 3 bases between. Germline V lookup: CDR1 SGHRS, CDR2 YFSETQ. The CDR3 DNA follows: TGCGCCAGCAGCTTGGGGGATAATTCACCCCTCCACTTT. This translates into CASSLGDNSPLHF. The full variable domain, with the rest looked up from reference TRBV5-1 and TRBJ1-6, is KAGVTQTPRYLIKTRGQQVTLSCSPISGHRSVSWYQQTPGQGLQFLFEYFSETQRNKGNFPGRFSGRQFSNSRSEMNVSTLELGDSALYLCASSLGDNSPLHFGNGTRLTVT.

The count of this clonotype is one. The V gene is TRBV24-1, the J gene TRBJ2-5, with D perhaps matching TRBD1 or TRBD2 (6 bases each). Looked up from germline, CDR1 is KGHDR and CDR2 is SFDVKD. V was pared by 6 bases and J by 5 bases, with 15 bases between. The CDR3 has 14 amino acids. CDR3 coding DNA: TGTGCCACCAGTTCAGCGAGAGGGGGGGAGACCCAGTACTTC. The encoded protein is CATSSARGGETQYF.

This clonotype qualifies as large. The rearrangement links TRBV2 to TRBJ2-7; unclear D gene. CDR1 and CDR2 from the germline V gene are SNHLY and FYNNEI. The ends were cut back, 4 bases at V and 3 bases at J, with 10 bases in the middle. The CDR3 is made up of 13 amino acids. The DNA of the CDR3 is TGTGCCAGCAGTGCATGGATCTTCTACGAGCAGTACTTC. It codes for CASSAWIFYEQYF.

The chain uses TRBV18 and TRBJ1-2, with D possibly matching TRBD1 (6 bases). The CDR3 covers 13 residues. With 3 bases removed from V and 6 bases from J, the gap between germline ends came to 11 bases. Germline CDR1 is KGHSH and CDR2 is LQKENI. The CDR3 region is CASSPTGGDGYTF. DNA of the CDR3: TGTGCCAGCTCACCGACAGGAGGAGATGGCTACACCTTC. The whole variable domain, remainder taken from reference TRBV18 and TRBJ1-2, is NAGVMQNPRHLVRRRGQEARLRCSPMKGHSHVYWYRQLPEEGLKFMVYLQKENIIDESGMPKERFSAEFPKEGPSILRIQQVVRGDSAAYFCASSPTGGDGYTFGSGTRLTVV.

This clonotype was counted a few times. The chain is built from TRBV7-9 and TRBJ1-3; 9 positions match TRBD1. V lost 5 bases, J lost 1 base, and 12 bases stayed unmatched. The V gene's germline CDR1 is SEHNR and CDR2 FQNEAQ (reference sequence). There are 18 residues in the CDR3. CDR3 residues: CASSPPRGQGVSGNTIYF. The CDR3 bases are TGTGCCAGCAGCCCGCCCCGGGGACAGGGTGTTTCTGGAAACACCATATATTTT. The variable domain in full, completed from reference TRBV7-9 and TRBJ1-3, reads DTGVSQNPRHKITKRGQNVTFRCDPISEHNRLYWYRQTLGQGPEFLTYFQNEAQLEKSRLLSDRFSAERPKGSFSTLEIQRTEQGDSAMYLCASSPPRGQGVSGNTIYFGEGSWLTVV.

The table lists this clonotype with many counts. The chain carries TRBV7-9 and TRBJ1-4; maybe TRBD1 (6 bases). Trimming removed 7 bases at V and 4 bases at J, with 13 bases between. CDR1 is SEHNR, CDR2 FQNEAQ, per germline (reference sequence). CDR3 length: 14 residues. The CDR3 sequence: CASTNGQFNEKLFF. In DNA form, the CDR3 reads TGTGCCAGCACTAATGGACAGTTTAATGAAAAACTGTTTTTT.

The CDR3 reads CATSDGEIYGYTF. The CDR3 bases are TGTGCCACCAGTGATGGGGAAATCTATGGCTACACCTTC. This chain connects TRBV24-1 to TRBJ1-2; the D is unclear. V was trimmed by 3 bases and J by 4 bases, leaving 8 bases between them. CDR1 is KGHDR and CDR2 is SFDVKD in the germline V gene. CDR3 length equals 13 residues.

This clonotype was seen repeatedly, ten times or more. This chain joins TRBV6-5 and TRBJ2-5; D gene ambiguous. From germline, CDR1 is MNHEY and CDR2 SVGAGI. The CDR3 runs 13 residues. Trimming left V 2 bases short and J 5 bases short, with 9 bases between. The CDR3 nucleotides are TGTGCCAGCAGTTACCGGCTCCGCGAGACCCAGTACTTC. The encoded protein is CASSYRLRETQYF.